The 20 T cell receptor beta chains given below trace back to one sample, sequenced in a study of T cell responses to AZD1222 COVID-19 vaccine. Assay used: immunoSEQ multiplex PCR; TCRdb lists only in-frame clones, some missing. The sample lists 100,000 to 150,000 clones; around 90% were seen once. Sequenced here: peripheral blood, sampled on day 0 of AZD1222 vaccination. The receptors were sampled from an adult in good health.

This chain uses TRBV27 with TRBJ1-5, with D tentatively TRBD1 (6 bases). V lost 6 bases, J lost 8 bases, and 14 bases lay in between. Germline CDR1 and CDR2: MNHEY and SMNVEV (reference sequence). The CDR3 length is 13 residues. CDR3 protein: CASSPGGGEPQHF. Written as DNA, the CDR3 is TGTGCCAGCAGCCCCGGGGGCGGTGAGCCCCAGCATTTT.

About this clone itself: An end of the junction differs from the germline gene, which may be a read error. V and J are TRBV4-2 and TRBJ1-1, with D unresolved. CDR1 and CDR2 (germline): LGHNA, YNFKEQ. The CDR3 is 20 residues long. The CDR3 spells CAGSQEAGRYNKGYGTEAFF. CDR3 nucleotide sequence: TGTGCCGGCAGCCAAGAGGCAGGTAGATATAACAAGGGCTACGGCACTGAAGCTTTCTTT.

The chain couples TRBV10-3 to TRBJ2-5; TRBD2 matches at 10 bases. Germline trimming cut 0 bases from V and 5 bases from J; bases unmatched to any gene: 9. The CDR3 is 17 residues long. Germline V gene data show CDR1 as ENHRY and CDR2 as SYGVKD. The CDR3 DNA reads as TGTGCCATCAGTGAGTCGCCTAGCGGGGGCTCACGGGAGACCCAGTACTTC. Its protein product is CAISESPSGGSRETQYF.

This rearrangement joins TRBV6-5 to TRBJ2-1; tentative D call: TRBD2 (6 bases). Germline CDR1 MNHEY, CDR2 SVGAGI. CDR3 length: 15 amino acids. Trimming took 7 bases from V and 4 from J, leaving 17 bases between them. The CDR3 sequence: CASNLRAGPYNEQFF. DNA of the CDR3: TGTGCCAGCAATCTCCGCGCGGGGCCGTACAATGAGCAGTTCTTC.

V gene TRBV3-1 (or the pseudogene TRBV3-2) combines with J gene TRBJ1-1, with TRBD1 as a possible D gene (6 bases). V was clipped by 5 bases and J by 0 bases, with 13 bases between them. Germline V lookup: CDR1 LGHDT, CDR2 YNNKEL (reference sequence). CDR3 length equals 15 residues. The CDR3 coding sequence is TGTGCCAGCAGCGTACACAGGGACATGAACACTGAAGCTTTCTTT. Translating gives CASSVHRDMNTEAFF.

This clone was detected once. The chain is built from TRBV10-3 and TRBJ2-3, with 9 nucleotides matching TRBD2. CDR3 length equals 17 residues. V shed 5 bases and J 2 bases; nucleotides not matched to a gene: 11. Looked up from germline, CDR1 is ENHRY and CDR2 is SYGVKD. The CDR3 sequence is CAISPRGLAGFTDTQYF. The CDR3 coding sequence is TGTGCCATCAGTCCCCGGGGGCTAGCGGGGTTCACAGATACGCAGTATTTT.

The J gene is TRBJ1-1, the V gene TRBV5-1; tentative D call: TRBD1 (5 bases). Germline V gives CDR1 SGHRS, CDR2 YFSETQ. V lost 2 bases to trimming and J lost 2 bases, with 16 bases between them. CDR3 size: 16 residues. As DNA, the CDR3 is TGCGCCAGCAGCTTTAGACGTCCCCAGGGAAACACTGAAGCTTTCTTT. This sequence encodes CASSFRRPQGNTEAFF.

This clone was counted a single time. In nucleotides, the CDR3 is TGTGCCTGGGGCGGGGGTAGCTCTGGAAACACCATATATTTT. It yields the protein CAWGGGSSGNTIYF. V usage is TRBV30 and J usage is TRBJ1-3, with TRBD1 as a possible D gene (5 bases). The CDR3 spans 14 residues. Trimming removed 5 bases at V and 0 bases at J, with 11 bases between. Looked up from germline, CDR1 is GTSNPN and CDR2 is SVGIG (reference sequence).

Only a few counts were recorded for this clone. Written as DNA, the CDR3 is TGTGCCAGCAGTCCGGGACGGACTGAAAAACTGTTTTTT. This sequence encodes CASSPGRTEKLFF. The V and J genes are TRBV12-3 or TRBV12-4 and TRBJ1-4; tentative D call: TRBD1 (5 bases). There are 13 residues in the CDR3. V was cut by 5 bases and J by 7 bases, with 11 bases left in between.

J is TRBJ2-7 and V is TRBV25-1; possibly TRBD1 for D (5 bases). The germline CDR1 and CDR2 sequences are MGHDK and SYGVNS. CDR3 length: 12 residues. The V end was cut by 6 bases, the J end by 2 bases, with 8 bases between. The CDR3 coding sequence is TGTGCCAGCAGCGACAGTACCTACGAGCAGTACTTC. This gives the protein CASSDSTYEQYF.

This clone is deemed large. The gene calls are TRBV5-4 and TRBJ2-2; TRBD1 matches at 9 bases. V lost 6 bases, J lost 5 bases, and 5 bases stayed unmatched. The CDR3 is made up of 14 amino acids. Germline V CDR1 and CDR2: SGHNT, YYREEE (reference sequence). The CDR3 protein is CASTAGTGTGELFF. The CDR3 coding sequence is TGTGCCAGCACCGCCGGGACAGGGACCGGGGAGCTGTTTTTT.

This clone has a single count. The chain employs TRBV6-5 and TRBJ1-1; D ambiguous. The germline V and J ends were trimmed by 6 bases and 3 bases, with 11 bases remaining between them. The CDR3 runs to 13 residues. Germline CDR1 and CDR2: MNHEY and SVGAGI. The CDR3 protein is CASRIDKDTEAFF. The CDR3 bases are TGTGCCAGCAGAATTGACAAGGACACTGAAGCTTTCTTT.

V usage is TRBV30 and J usage is TRBJ2-3; perhaps TRBD2 as D (6 bases). This CDR3 contains 14 residues. Germline V gene lookup returns CDR1 GTSNPN and CDR2 SVGIG (reference sequence). V was cut by 7 bases and J by 5 bases, with 19 bases left in between. CDR3 DNA: TGTGCCTTATTCCGTAGACGGGGGAGAGATACGCAGTATTTT. This codes for CALFRRRGRDTQYF.

The chain combines TRBV7-2 with TRBJ1-5; D gene ambiguous. The germline gives CDR1 SGHTA, CDR2 FQGNSA. Trimming cost V 3 bases and J 10 bases, with 10 bases left between them. CDR3 length: 12 amino acids. The DNA for the CDR3 is TGTGCCAGCAGCTTGACCTCCGGACCCCAGCATTTT. Translating it yields CASSLTSGPQHF.

The chain recombines TRBV7-9 with TRBJ2-1, with D perhaps matching TRBD1 (5 bases). CDR3 length equals 13 residues. V was pared by 5 bases and J by 5 bases, with 10 bases between. Germline loops: CDR1 SEHNR, CDR2 FQNEAQ (reference sequence). This CDR3 reads CASSIQGNNEQFF. CDR3 DNA: TGTGCCAGCAGCATCCAGGGTAACAATGAGCAGTTCTTC.

This chain connects TRBV5-4 to TRBJ1-1, with D unclear. V dropped 0 bases and J dropped 4 bases, with 16 bases sitting between them. Germline assignment: CDR1 SGHNT and CDR2 YYREEE (reference sequence). The CDR3 has 16 residues. CDR3 in amino acids: CASSLGNHLQGTEAFF. The DNA for the CDR3 is TGTGCCAGCAGCTTGGGAAACCATCTTCAAGGCACTGAAGCTTTCTTT.

This clone was counted a few times. The J gene is TRBJ1-1, the V gene TRBV4-3; TRBD1 aligns across 7 bases. This CDR3 is built from 14 residues. CDR1 is LGHNA, CDR2 YSLEER, per germline. Trimming removed 2 bases from V and 7 bases from J; junction bases left unmatched: 7. CDR3 bases: TGCGCCAGCAGCCAAAGGGGGCAGGGACTTGAAGCTTTCTTT. It translates to CASSQRGQGLEAFF.

V usage is TRBV27 and J usage is TRBJ1-2; D is ambiguous. Per the germline V gene, CDR1 is MNHEY and CDR2 is SMNVEV (reference sequence). The V and J ends lost 6 bases and 6 bases respectively, with 20 bases between them. The CDR3 totals 15 residues. The CDR3 protein is CASSINGGSINGYTF. The CDR3 DNA reads as TGTGCCAGCAGCATAAACGGAGGCAGCATCAATGGCTACACCTTC.

The chain links TRBV30 to TRBJ1-4; D is unresolved. V lost 0 bases, J lost 8 bases, and 19 bases lay in between. The V gene's germline CDR1 is GTSNPN and CDR2 SVGIG (reference sequence). The CDR3 has 16 amino acids. CDR3 sequence reads: CAWSVGQAGVNEKLFF. Here the CDR3 DNA reads TGTGCCTGGAGTGTAGGGCAGGCAGGAGTTAACGAAAAACTGTTTTTT. Based on the CDR3 plus reference TRBV30 and TRBJ1-4, the full variable domain is SQTIHQWPATLVQPVGSPLSLECTVEGTSNPNLYWYRQAAGRGLQLLFYSVGIGQISSEVPQNLSASRPQDRQFILSSKKLLLSDSGFYLCAWSVGQAGVNEKLFFGSGTQLSVL.

This clone was picked up a small number of times. J is TRBJ2-3 and V is TRBV30; 8 bases are a match to TRBD2. Trimming at V came to 0 bases and at J to 4 bases, leaving 6 bases not matched to a gene. CDR3 length: 15 residues. Germline V lookup: CDR1 GTSNPN, CDR2 SVGIG (reference sequence). CDR3 protein: CAWSVPAGAADTQYF. DNA for the CDR3: TGTGCCTGGAGTGTGCCAGCGGGGGCGGCAGATACGCAGTATTTT.